Following are 21 T cell receptor beta chains from one sample sequenced in a study of beta chain features in type 1 diabetes. Reverse transcription of all isolated RNA meant that expressed TCRB transcripts were sequenced. Repertoires were generated with immunoSEQ multiplex PCR, while TCRdb's copy carries only in-frame clones and drops some. The table lists some 250,000 clones, less than 35% of them singletons. Sequencing was carried out using central memory CD4+ T cells from blood. The receptor source for this set is a young man in good health.

This clone has only a few counts. Other DNA sequences from this sample encode an identical CDR3 as well. V usage is TRBV27 and J usage is TRBJ1-1; TRBD1 aligns across 7 bases. The CDR3 extends over 13 amino acids. The germline gives CDR1 MNHEY, CDR2 SMNVEV (reference sequence). The J segment lost 3 bases and the V segment lost 2 bases, leaving 0 bases of the junction unmatched. CDR3 residues: CASSLQGDTEAFF. The CDR3 nucleotides are TGTGCCAGCAGTTTACAGGGGGACACTGAAGCTTTCTTT.

The chain recombines TRBV15 with TRBJ2-3; D gene unclear. The CDR3 runs to 15 residues. V was shortened by 0 bases and J by 0 bases, with 7 bases between the two germline ends. Per the germline V gene, CDR1 is LNHNV and CDR2 is YYDKDF (reference sequence). The CDR3 region is CATSRDRSSTDTQYF. CDR3 DNA sequence: TGTGCCACCAGCAGAGACCGCAGCAGCACAGATACGCAGTATTTT.

Comments on this clone: The same CDR3 is also encoded by other DNA sequences in this sample. V usage is TRBV11-3 and J usage is TRBJ2-3; D gene ambiguous. V was shortened by 2 bases and J by 0 bases, with 6 bases between the two germline ends. The CDR3 spans 14 residues. Germline CDR1 SGHNT, CDR2 YENEEA. The CDR3 region has the DNA TGTGCCAGCAGCTTAACGTCTAGCACAGATACGCAGTATTTT. The encoded protein is CASSLTSSTDTQYF.

The CDR3 DNA reads as TGTGCCAGCAGTCTTCCGGAGATCTCTGGAAACACCATATATTTT. Translated: CASSLPEISGNTIYF. The rearrangement uses TRBV28 and TRBJ1-3; D is uncertain. Trimming shortened V by 5 bases and J by 0 bases, and 11 bases separated the two germline ends. The CDR3 spans 15 residues. Germline values: CDR1 MDHEN, CDR2 SYDVKM. The full variable domain, in which reference TRBV28 and TRBJ1-3 provide the parts outside the CDR3, is DVKVTQSSRYLVKRTGEKVFLECVQDMDHENMFWYRQDPGLGLRLIYFSYDVKMKEKGDIPEGYSVSREKKERFSLILESASTNQTSMYLCASSLPEISGNTIYFGEGSWLTVV.

The V call is TRBV28, the J call TRBJ2-1; D ambiguous. The CDR3 covers 12 residues. The V gene's germline CDR1 is MDHEN and CDR2 SYDVKM. The V end lost 4 bases, the J end lost 11 bases, and 12 bases lay between the germline ends. As DNA, the CDR3 is TGTGCCAGCAGTTCACTCCGGGTCCAGCAGTTCTTC. Translation gives CASSSLRVQQFF.

This CDR3 reads CASSLDLEDEQFF. CDR3 nucleotide sequence: TGTGCCAGCAGCTTAGATCTTGAGGATGAGCAGTTCTTC. This sequence joins TRBV11-3 and TRBJ2-1; no clear D. The V gene's germline CDR1 is SGHNT and CDR2 YENEEA. The CDR3 runs 13 residues. With 0 bases removed from V and 8 bases from J, the gap between germline ends came to 8 bases.

The J gene is TRBJ1-2, the V gene TRBV2; D may be TRBD1 (5 bases). Trimming cost V 8 bases and J 3 bases, with 10 bases left between them. Germline V CDR1 and CDR2: SNHLY, FYNNEI. The CDR3 consists of 12 residues. CDR3 protein: CASGRDHYGYTF. CDR3 coding DNA: TGTGCCAGCGGTAGGGACCACTATGGCTACACCTTC.

This clone was observed a handful of times. The CDR3 DNA reads as TGCAGCGTCGACAACCATGATCGGTATGGCTACACCTTC. Its protein is CSVDNHDRYGYTF. The chain uses TRBV29-1 and TRBJ1-2; D unclear. Trimming removed 6 bases at V and 5 bases at J, with 16 bases between. The CDR3 has 13 residues. Germline loops: CDR1 SQVTM, CDR2 ANQGSEA. The full variable domain, its missing parts supplied by reference TRBV29-1 and TRBJ1-2, is SAVISQKPSRDICQRGTSLTIQCQVDSQVTMMFWYRQQPGQSLTLIATANQGSEATYESGFVIDKFPISRPNLTFSTLTVSNMSPEDSSIYLCSVDNHDRYGYTFGSGTRLTVV.

This clone appeared once. The V gene is TRBV7-8, the J gene TRBJ1-2, with D possibly TRBD1 on 6 matching bases. The CDR3 contains 15 residues. With 1 base removed from V and 6 bases from J, the gap between germline ends came to 15 bases. In germline, CDR1 is SGHVS, CDR2 FQNEAQ. CDR3: CASSLVAGDWHGYTF. CDR3 DNA sequence: TGTGCCAGCAGCTTAGTGGCAGGGGATTGGCATGGCTACACCTTC.

This clone was seen repeatedly, ten times or more. Other DNA sequences in this sample translate to the same CDR3. This chain links TRBV14 with TRBJ2-7; D is undetermined. Trimming removed 0 bases at V and 6 bases at J, with 9 bases between. Looked up from germline, CDR1 is SGHDN and CDR2 is FVKESK. The CDR3 extends over 13 amino acids. The CDR3, as DNA: TGTGCCAGCAGCCAAGATCTGGGGTTCGAGCAGTACTTC. This encodes CASSQDLGFEQYF. Filled out from reference TRBV14 and TRBJ2-7, the complete variable domain reads EAGVTQFPSHSVIEKGQTVTLRCDPISGHDNLYWYRRVMGKEIKFLLHFVKESKQDESGMPNNRFLAERTGGTYSTLKVQPAELEDSGVYFCASSQDLGFEQYFGPGTRLTVT.

This clone was found a few times. The CDR3 spells CASSEYRGGSSYNEQFF. CDR3 in DNA: TGTGCCAGCTCAGAGTACAGGGGTGGGAGCTCCTACAATGAGCAGTTCTTC. V and J are TRBV18 and TRBJ2-1; the match to TRBD1 covers 7 bases. Germline CDR1 and CDR2: KGHSH and LQKENI. This CDR3 is 17 amino acids long. Trimming removed 5 bases from V and 0 bases from J; junction bases left unmatched: 10. Looking up the rest from reference TRBV18 and TRBJ2-1 gives the full variable domain: NAGVMQNPRHLVRRRGQEARLRCSPMKGHSHVYWYRQLPEEGLKFMVYLQKENIIDESGMPKERFSAEFPKEGPSILRIQQVVRGDSAAYFCASSEYRGGSSYNEQFFGPGTRLTVL.

This clone has only a few counts. This rearrangement joins TRBV7-8 to TRBJ2-7, with D perhaps matching TRBD1 or TRBD2 (5 bases each). The ends were cut back, 5 bases at V and 3 bases at J, with 20 bases in the middle. The CDR3 sequence is 16 residues long. The V gene's germline CDR1 is SGHVS and CDR2 FQNEAQ. The CDR3 loop is CASSAYRILRGYEQYF. Written as DNA, the CDR3 is TGTGCCAGCAGCGCGTACAGGATCCTCCGGGGCTACGAGCAGTACTTC.

The chain carries TRBV28 and TRBJ1-2; 7 nucleotides align to TRBD1. The J segment lost 2 bases and the V segment lost 10 bases, leaving 4 bases of the junction unmatched. Germline loops: CDR1 MDHEN, CDR2 SYDVKM. The CDR3 loop spans 12 amino acids. In nucleotides, the CDR3 is TGTGCCACCGTACAGGGGAACTATGGCTACACCTTC. Protein sequence: CATVQGNYGYTF.

This clone has more than one count but fewer than ten. The chain recombines TRBV4-2 with TRBJ1-4, with D tentatively TRBD1 (5 bases). There are 14 residues in the CDR3. Germline values: CDR1 LGHNA, CDR2 YNFKEQ. The germline V and J ends were trimmed by 4 bases and 4 bases, with 10 bases remaining between them. The CDR3, as DNA: TGTGCCAGCAGCCTAAGACAGAATAATGAAAAACTGTTTTTT. Translating it yields CASSLRQNNEKLFF.

This clone was counted between two and nine times. One end of the junction varies from germline; a read error may be responsible. Written as DNA, the CDR3 is TGCGCCAGCAGCCAAGAAACAGCGGGCTCCTACAATGAGCAGTTCTTC. Its protein is CASSQETAGSYNEQFF. The V and J genes are TRBV7-2 and TRBJ2-1; a weak D match, TRBD2 (6 bases). In germline, CDR1 is SGHTA, CDR2 FQGNSA. The CDR3 spans 16 residues. The variable domain in full, with the rest retrieved from reference TRBV7-2 and TRBJ2-1, is GAGVSQSPSNKVTEKGKDVELRCDPISGHTALYWYRQSLGQGLEFLIYFQGNSAPDKSGLPSDRFSAERTGGSVSTLTIQRTQQEDSAVYLCASSQETAGSYNEQFFGPGTRLTVL.

The rearrangement uses TRBV7-9 and TRBJ2-2; D unresolved. V shed 5 bases and J shed 1 base, with 14 bases lying between them. Germline V lookup: CDR1 SEHNR, CDR2 FQNEAQ (reference sequence). CDR3 length equals 16 residues. CDR3 nucleotide sequence: TGTGCCAGCAGCCTTTCCACTTTACTGAACACCGGGGAGCTGTTTTTT. Its translation: CASSLSTLLNTGELFF.

This clone has more than one count but fewer than ten. This chain links TRBV30 with TRBJ1-2, with 9 nucleotides matching TRBD1. The CDR3 is made up of 15 amino acids. Germline-derived CDR1 and CDR2 are GTSNPN and SVGIG (reference sequence). J was trimmed by 5 bases and V by 3 bases; bases with no gene match: 10. CDR3 bases: TGTGCCTGGAGCCTAGCGCCGGGACAGGGTTATGGCTACACCTTC. Its protein is CAWSLAPGQGYGYTF.

Comments on this clone: The sample contains more than one DNA sequence encoding this CDR3. J is TRBJ2-7 and V is TRBV18, with D unclear. CDR1 is KGHSH and CDR2 is LQKENI in the germline V gene. The CDR3 spans 11 residues. The V end lost 3 bases, the J end lost 5 bases, and 5 bases lay between the germline ends. Here the CDR3 DNA reads TGTGCCAGCTCACCTAAGGACGAGCAGTACTTC. It is translated as CASSPKDEQYF.

This clone showed up just a few times. The chain uses TRBV9 and TRBJ2-6; D call uncertain. CDR3 length: 15 amino acids. CDR1 and CDR2 (germline): SGDLS, YYNGEE. V lost 0 bases, J lost 1 base, and 5 bases lay in between. CDR3 DNA: TGTGCCAGCAGCGTAGAAGGGTCTGGGGCCAACGTCCTGACTTTC. It encodes CASSVEGSGANVLTF. Drawing the rest from reference TRBV9 and TRBJ2-6, the complete variable domain is DSGVTQTPKHLITATGQRVTLRCSPRSGDLSVYWYQQSLDQGLQFLIQYYNGEERAKGNILERFSAQQFPDLHSELNLSSLELGDSALYFCASSVEGSGANVLTFGAGSRLTVL.

This chain uses TRBV29-1 with TRBJ2-1; D unresolved. Trimming removed 6 bases from V and 2 bases from J, with 2 bases in between. Germline-derived CDR1 and CDR2 are SQVTM and ANQGSEA. The CDR3 has 10 amino acids. CDR3 sequence (DNA): TGCAGCGTGGCCTACAATGAGCAGTTCTTC. It yields the protein CSVAYNEQFF.

The V call is TRBV6-1, the J call TRBJ2-7; D call uncertain. The germline V gene has CDR1 MNHNS and CDR2 SASEGT. This CDR3 comprises 12 residues. Deletions cut 4 bases from V and 6 bases from J, with 10 bases between. The CDR3 nucleotides are TGTGCCAGCAGTGGGACCTCAGGCGAGCAGTACTTC. The encoded protein is CASSGTSGEQYF.